Presented here are 28 T cell receptor beta chains from one specimen sequenced in a study of blood T cell repertoires in COVID-19. Profiled with immunoSEQ multiplex PCR; TCRdb holds only in-frame clones, not every one. The profile shows about 160,000 clones, about three quarters of them singletons. Sequencing was performed on peripheral blood. The receptor set was obtained from a man in his sixties with acute or convalescent COVID-19.

Here the CDR3 reads CASSLSGTDNEQFF. The CDR3 nucleotides are TGTGCCAGCAGCTTGAGTGGGACAGACAATGAGCAGTTCTTC. V and J are TRBV5-4 and TRBJ2-1; 7 nucleotides align to TRBD1. The germline V gene encodes CDR1 SGHNT and CDR2 YYREEE (reference sequence). This CDR3 comprises 14 residues. With V trimmed by 1 base and J by 5 bases, 3 bases remained unmatched.

The gene calls are TRBV25-1 and TRBJ1-5; D not certain. The CDR3 consists of 13 residues. In germline, CDR1 is MGHDK, CDR2 SYGVNS. Trimming left V 6 bases short and J 3 bases short, with 9 bases between. CDR3 nucleotide sequence: TGTGCCAGCAGAGGGAGCCTCAATCAGCCCCAGCATTTT. Translation: CASRGSLNQPQHF. Full variable domain (outside the CDR3, taken from reference TRBV25-1 and TRBJ1-5): EADIYQTPRYLVIGTGKKITLECSQTMGHDKMYWYQQDPGMELHLIHYSYGVNSTEKGDLSSESTVSRIRTEHFPLTLESARPSHTSQYLCASRGSLNQPQHFGDGTRLSIL.

J is TRBJ2-1 and V is TRBV4-2; TRBD2 agrees at 9 bases. Trimming at V came to 3 bases and at J to 10 bases, leaving 16 bases not matched to a gene. This CDR3 region has 17 residues. CDR1 and CDR2 (germline): LGHNA, YNFKEQ. CDR3 nucleotide sequence: TGTGCCAGCAGCCAGAGACTAGCGGCGAAACCTAGCCAGGAGCAGTTCTTC. Its protein product is CASSQRLAAKPSQEQFF.

This clone was seen only once. The V call is TRBV6-2 or TRBV6-3, the J call TRBJ1-2, with TRBD1 identical over 7 bases. The V gene end was trimmed by 4 bases and the J gene end by 2 bases; junction bases not matched to a gene: 1. This CDR3 contains 13 residues. Germline V gives CDR1 MNHEY, CDR2 SVGEGT. The CDR3: CASSSQGNYGYTF. CDR3 sequence (DNA): TGTGCCAGCAGTTCACAGGGGAACTATGGCTACACCTTC.

This clone was detected only a few times. V is TRBV19 and J is TRBJ2-7, with TRBD1 matching over 7 bases. The CDR3 is 15 residues long. CDR1 and CDR2 (germline): LNHDA, SQIVND (reference sequence). The J segment lost 2 bases and the V segment lost 7 bases, leaving 11 bases of the junction unmatched. The CDR3 DNA sequence: TGTGCCAGTACCCCGGGACAGACCTACCCCTACGAGCAGTACTTC. Translation gives CASTPGQTYPYEQYF.

The gene calls are TRBV10-2 and TRBJ2-2, with TRBD2 identical over 14 bases. V shed 10 bases and J 2 bases; nucleotides not matched to a gene: 6. The V gene's germline CDR1 is WSHSY and CDR2 SAAADI. There are 16 residues in the CDR3. Written as DNA, the CDR3 is TGCGCCACCTCGACTAGCGGGGGGGCCAACACCGGGGAGCTGTTTTTT. Translating gives CATSTSGGANTGELFF.

This clone occurred once. The chain couples TRBV10-3 to TRBJ2-5, with 11 bases lining up with TRBD1. Germline CDR1 reads ENHRY; CDR2 reads SYGVKD. This CDR3 contains 15 residues. V shed 4 bases, J shed 3 bases, and the junction held 4 bases outside the gene matches. In DNA, the CDR3 is TGTGCCATCAGTGGGGGACAGGGGGTTAAAGAGACCCAGTACTTC. Translation: CAISGGQGVKETQYF.

The V gene is TRBV11-2, the J gene TRBJ1-1; 7 bases are a match to TRBD1. Germline CDR1 reads SGHAT; CDR2 reads FQNNGV. J was trimmed by 3 bases and V by 1 base; bases with no gene match: 2. The CDR3 is 14 amino acids. CDR3 sequence (DNA): TGTGCCAGCAGCTTAGGGACAGGTTACACTGAAGCTTTCTTT. Its translation is CASSLGTGYTEAFF.

The CDR3 sequence is CASSYRDYYNSPLHF. In nucleotides, the CDR3 is TGTGCCAGCAGTTATCGTGACTATTATAATTCACCCCTCCACTTT. This chain connects TRBV6-5 to TRBJ1-6, with D unresolved. This CDR3 region has 15 residues. Between the trimmed V and J ends, which lost 3 bases and 4 bases, there was a span of 10 bases. Germline assignment: CDR1 MNHEY and CDR2 SVGAGI.

The rearrangement links TRBV19 to TRBJ2-4, with 7 nucleotides matching TRBD1. The CDR3 has 14 amino acids. Germline loops: CDR1 LNHDA, CDR2 SQIVND (reference sequence). V shed 5 bases and J 8 bases; nucleotides not matched to a gene: 9. CDR3 in amino acids: CASSPDRDKHIQYF. CDR3 DNA: TGTGCCAGTAGTCCCGACAGGGATAAGCACATTCAGTACTTC.

The chain joins TRBV2 to TRBJ2-7, with D possibly TRBD2 on 5 matching bases. This CDR3 comprises 11 residues. Germline lookup yields CDR1 SNHLY and CDR2 FYNNEI. Trimming took 2 bases from V and 6 from J, leaving 5 bases between them. This chain's CDR3 is CASSERGEQYF. The CDR3 nucleotides read TGTGCCAGCAGTGAACGGGGCGAGCAGTACTTC.

Only one count was recorded for this clone. J is TRBJ2-1 and V is TRBV2; D unresolved. V lost 1 base and J lost 12, with 13 bases in between. The CDR3 sequence is 13 residues long. Looked up from germline, CDR1 is SNHLY and CDR2 is FYNNEI. CDR3 sequence (DNA): TGTGCCAGCAGTGAAGACGGCACCGGAGTGCAGTTCTTC. Translating it yields CASSEDGTGVQFF.

J is TRBJ1-1 and V is TRBV14; 10 positions agree with TRBD1. Per the germline V gene, CDR1 is SGHDN and CDR2 is FVKESK. The junction had 9 bases not matched to a gene; V was cut back by 4 bases and J by 1 base. The CDR3 runs 17 residues. The CDR3 DNA follows: TGTGCCAGCAGCCTCGCCGGGACAGGGGCCAGGAACACTGAAGCTTTCTTT. Its translation is CASSLAGTGARNTEAFF.

To note about this clone: Different DNA sequences within this sample yield the same CDR3. The CDR3 region is CASSLSSSYNEQFF. In DNA form, the CDR3 reads TGCGCCAGCAGCTTATCATCCTCCTACAATGAGCAGTTCTTC. The chain uses TRBV5-1 and TRBJ2-1; no reliable D call. This CDR3 contains 14 residues. CDR1 and CDR2 from the germline V gene are SGHRS and YFSETQ. The V end was cut by 2 bases, the J end by 0 bases, with 6 bases between.

V and J are TRBV12-5 and TRBJ1-6; no clear D gene. Trimming removed 3 bases from V and 3 bases from J, with 9 bases in between. Germline V lookup: CDR1 LGHNT, CDR2 FRNRAP. The CDR3 is 15 amino acids. The CDR3 DNA is TGTGCTAGTGGTTTCTTCAGTGGCTATAATTCACCCCTCCACTTT. Its translation: CASGFFSGYNSPLHF. The whole variable domain, remainder taken from reference TRBV12-5 and TRBJ1-6, is DARVTQTPRHKVTEMGQEVTMRCQPILGHNTVFWYRQTMMQGLELLAYFRNRAPLDDSGMPKDRFSAEMPDATLATLKIQPSEPRDSAVYFCASGFFSGYNSPLHFGNGTRLTVT.

The rearrangement joins TRBV28 to TRBJ2-5; 11 bases agree with TRBD2. V was clipped by 4 bases and J by 5 bases; unmatched bases: 6. The CDR3 is 15 amino acids. Germline V gene sequence: CDR1 MDHEN, CDR2 SYDVKM. For the CDR3, the DNA is TGTGCCAGCAGTTCATTAGCGGGGGGGCCCGAGACCCAGTACTTC. Encoded protein: CASSSLAGGPETQYF.

The V and J genes are TRBV13 and TRBJ1-6; possibly TRBD1 for D (6 bases). This CDR3 spans 15 amino acids. Per the germline V gene, CDR1 is PRHDT and CDR2 is FYEKMQ (reference sequence). Trimming pared 2 bases from V and 4 bases from J, leaving 9 bases between. In DNA, the CDR3 is TGTGCCAGCAGCTTATCAGGGGCTTATAATTCACCCCTCCACTTT. It translates to CASSLSGAYNSPLHF.

The count of this clone is one. The rearrangement uses TRBV27 and TRBJ2-1, with 9 positions matching TRBD1. The ends lost 5 bases at V and 0 bases at J; junction bases unmatched: 14. The CDR3 is 19 amino acids. Per the germline V gene, CDR1 is MNHEY and CDR2 is SMNVEV (reference sequence). This CDR3 reads CASSPRTGVVLSSYNEQFF. In DNA form, the CDR3 reads TGTGCCAGCAGTCCCCGGACAGGGGTAGTCTTAAGCTCCTACAATGAGCAGTTCTTC.

The chain links TRBV29-1 to TRBJ1-1; D unresolved. Trimming left V 3 bases short and J 2 bases short, with 10 bases between. Germline V lookup: CDR1 SQVTM, CDR2 ANQGSEA. This CDR3 spans 13 amino acids. The CDR3 DNA reads as TGCAGCGTTGACCGGGAATTAAACACTGAAGCTTTCTTT. Its translation: CSVDRELNTEAFF.

As to this clone: Additional DNA sequences in this sample encode the identical CDR3. The rearrangement uses TRBV11-2 and TRBJ2-5; 12 bases match TRBD2. Looked up from germline, CDR1 is SGHAT and CDR2 is FQNNGV. This CDR3 has 15 amino acids. V shed 5 bases and J 4 bases; nucleotides not matched to a gene: 5. CDR3 nucleotides: TGTGCCAGCAGCCCTAGCGGGGGGGCAGCAGAGACCCAGTACTTC. Translating it yields CASSPSGGAAETQYF.

V is TRBV6-5 and J is TRBJ2-7; TRBD2 might be the D (5 bases). The V and J ends lost 6 bases and 6 bases respectively, with 15 bases between them. Germline CDR1 is MNHEY and CDR2 is SVGAGI. CDR3 length: 13 amino acids. CDR3 nucleotides: TGTGCCAGCAGCTTGGGCCCGGCGGGCGAGCAGTACTTC. This translates into CASSLGPAGEQYF.

This chain joins TRBV7-9 and TRBJ1-2; D ambiguous. Germline V gene data show CDR1 as SEHNR and CDR2 as FQNEAQ (reference sequence). Trimming left V 2 bases short and J 1 base short, with 5 bases between. The CDR3 loop spans 13 amino acids. This CDR3 reads CASSLYSNYGYTF. CDR3 DNA: TGTGCCAGCAGCTTATACAGTAACTATGGCTACACCTTC.

In regard to this clone: Other DNA sequences of this sample code for an identical CDR3. The rearrangement uses TRBV6-5 and TRBJ2-3; unclear D gene. This CDR3 region has 11 residues. Per the germline V gene, CDR1 is MNHEY and CDR2 is SVGAGI. Trimming took off 8 bases at V and 0 bases at J, with 3 bases between the two ends. The CDR3: CASSSTDTQYF. The CDR3 DNA sequence: TGTGCCAGCTCTAGCACAGATACGCAGTATTTT.

The chain couples TRBV9 to TRBJ2-1; 12 nucleotides line up with TRBD2. V trimming: 0 bases; J trimming: 7 bases; junction bases outside the gene matches: 5. CDR3 length: 16 residues. Germline CDR1 is SGDLS and CDR2 is YYNGEE. The CDR3 DNA reads TGTGCCAGCAGCGTAGTATCGACTAGCGGGGGAAATGAGCAGTTCTTC. This translates into CASSVVSTSGGNEQFF.

The chain employs TRBV4-3 and TRBJ2-7, with 7 bases aligning to TRBD1. This CDR3 contains 17 residues. The germline CDR1 and CDR2 sequences are LGHNA and YSLEER. The V gene end was trimmed by 5 bases and the J gene end by 1 base; junction bases not matched to a gene: 14. The CDR3 spells CASSLGLGQAVSYEQYF. As DNA, the CDR3 is TGCGCCAGCAGCTTAGGACTTGGACAGGCGGTGTCCTACGAGCAGTACTTC.

The chain recombines TRBV5-5 with TRBJ2-3; the D is unclear. CDR1 is SGHKS and CDR2 is YYEKEE in the germline V gene (reference sequence). The CDR3 runs 13 residues. V dropped 4 bases and J dropped 5 bases, with 11 bases sitting between them. CDR3: CASSNFGEDTQYF. CDR3 nucleotides: TGTGCCAGCAGCAACTTTGGTGAAGATACGCAGTATTTT.

Remarks on this clone: The germline gene is not matched at one end of the junction; a read error may be the cause. This chain uses TRBV5-1 with TRBJ2-3, with 8 bases identical to TRBD2. This CDR3 has 16 residues. CDR1 and CDR2 (germline): SGHRS, YFSETQ. CDR3 coding DNA: TGCGCCAGCACCTTGACGGGGGGGGCTAGCACAGATACGCAGTATTTT. Translated, it gives CASTLTGGASTDTQYF.

The V call is TRBV6-6, the J call TRBJ2-5, with a tentative D call TRBD2 (5 bases). CDR3 length: 14 residues. Germline CDR1 MNHNY, CDR2 SVGAGI (reference sequence). Trimming pared 0 bases from V and 5 bases from J, leaving 10 bases between. The CDR3 spells CASSYSRGLETQYF. The CDR3 nucleotides read TGTGCCAGCAGTTACTCGCGAGGGTTGGAGACCCAGTACTTC.